A single T cell receptor beta chain is shown here with its context. The data were taken from a study of T cell responses to AZD1222 COVID-19 vaccine. V was pared by 5 bases and J by 8 bases, with 19 bases between. Looked up from germline, CDR1 is SQVTM and CDR2 is ANQGSEA. CDR3 length equals 14 residues. Sequenced by immunoSEQ multiplex PCR; TCRdb stores in-frame clones only, minus some. This sample has about 180,000 clones, with over 85% found just once. V usage is TRBV29-1 and J usage is TRBJ2-1; D unresolved. The sample consisted of peripheral blood, taken on day 0 of AZD1222 vaccination. The sequence was collected from an adult in good health. The CDR3, as DNA: TGCAGCGTTCAAAAGGCGCCGGGTAGTTATGAGCAGTTCTTC. Translated: CSVQKAPGSYEQFF.